The 21 T cell receptor beta chains presented below share a single source sample, sequenced in a study of T cells after yellow fever vaccination. Each CDR3 protein is one row after TCRdb ran MiXCR on the 5' RACE reads. The data show 340,000 or so distinct CDR3 sequences, under 15% seen once. The input for sequencing was CD4+ T cells sorted from PBMCs, taken 15 days after the yellow fever booster vaccination. The receptor source for this set is a young man who received the YFV17D yellow fever vaccine.

The table lists this clonotype with many counts. This chain uses TRBV7-2 with TRBJ2-3; a weak D match, TRBD2 (5 bases). This CDR3 is built from 14 residues. Germline assignment: CDR1 SGHTA and CDR2 FQGNSA. V was clipped by 3 bases and J by 1 base, with 8 bases between them. This CDR3 reads CASSFKAGTDTQYF. The CDR3 nucleotides read TGTGCCAGCAGCTTCAAAGCGGGCACAGATACGCAGTATTTT.

This clonotype was counted only a few times. The J gene is TRBJ1-2, the V gene TRBV4-1; D is unclear. V was trimmed by 3 bases and J by 4 bases, leaving 6 bases between them. Germline-derived CDR1 and CDR2 are MGHRA and YSYEKL. The CDR3 sequence is 12 residues long. CDR3 region: CASSHTGYGYTF. CDR3 nucleotides: TGCGCCAGCAGCCACACCGGCTATGGCTACACCTTC.

The chain employs TRBV2 and TRBJ1-5, with 8 nucleotides matching TRBD1. The CDR3 contains 16 residues. V trimming: 6 bases; J trimming: 3 bases; junction bases outside the gene matches: 10. Germline loops: CDR1 SNHLY, CDR2 FYNNEI. The CDR3 nucleotides read TGTGCCAGCAGGAGAAGACAGGGGCTTTCCAATCAGCCCCAGCATTTT. Encoded protein: CASRRRQGLSNQPQHF. Full variable domain (outside the CDR3, taken from reference TRBV2 and TRBJ1-5): EPEVTQTPSHQVTQMGQEVILRCVPISNHLYFYWYRQILGQKVEFLVSFYNNEISEKSEIFDDQFSVERPDGSNFTLKIRSTKLEDSAMYFCASRRRQGLSNQPQHFGDGTRLSIL.

V is TRBV30 and J is TRBJ2-3; 10 positions agree with TRBD2. The CDR3 spans 15 residues. The J segment lost 3 bases and the V segment lost 2 bases, leaving 5 bases of the junction unmatched. Germline CDR1 GTSNPN, CDR2 SVGIG (reference sequence). As DNA, the CDR3 is TGTGCCTGGAGTCACGGACTAGCGGAGACAGATACGCAGTATTTT. It is translated as CAWSHGLAETDTQYF.

V and J are TRBV4-3 and TRBJ2-2; weak D call: TRBD2 (6 bases). Trimming pared 3 bases from V and 5 bases from J, leaving 10 bases between. The CDR3 runs to 14 residues. Germline V gene data show CDR1 as LGHNA and CDR2 as YSLEER. The CDR3 region is CASSHPSGTGELFF. In DNA form, the CDR3 reads TGCGCCAGCAGCCACCCAAGCGGGACCGGGGAGCTGTTTTTT.

This clonotype was detected only a few times. J is TRBJ1-1 and V is TRBV19, with 8 bases identical to TRBD1. This CDR3 spans 15 amino acids. CDR1 and CDR2 from the germline V gene are LNHDA and SQIVND (reference sequence). J was trimmed by 2 bases and V by 0 bases; bases with no gene match: 2. CDR3 nucleotide sequence: TGTGCCAGTAGTATAGATGGACAGGGTAACACTGAAGCTTTCTTT. This encodes CASSIDGQGNTEAFF.

The chain carries TRBV7-9 and TRBJ2-7; D is perhaps TRBD1 or TRBD2 (5 bases each). This CDR3 region has 11 residues. V lost 5 bases and J lost 5, with 7 bases in between. The germline V gene has CDR1 SEHNR and CDR2 FQNEAQ (reference sequence). This CDR3 reads CASSPGHEQYF. The CDR3, as DNA: TGTGCCAGCAGCCCGGGGCACGAGCAGTACTTC.

The table lists this clonotype with a few counts. The J gene is TRBJ1-1, the V gene TRBV6-5, with D tentatively TRBD1 (5 bases). Germline V lookup: CDR1 MNHEY, CDR2 SVGAGI. Trimming pared 0 bases from V and 5 bases from J, leaving 13 bases between. There are 15 residues in the CDR3. The CDR3 sequence is CASSYSTGGGTEAFF. The CDR3, as DNA: TGTGCCAGCAGTTACTCGACCGGGGGGGGGACTGAAGCTTTCTTT.

The V gene is TRBV25-1, the J gene TRBJ1-2; TRBD1 aligns across 8 bases. With 0 bases clipped from V and 8 bases from J, the junction kept 2 bases outside the gene matches. CDR3 length: 13 residues. CDR1 is MGHDK and CDR2 is SYGVNS in the germline V gene. The CDR3 bases are TGTGCCAGCAGTGAATACAGGGGGCACGGCTACACCTTC. This gives the protein CASSEYRGHGYTF.

This clonotype was observed a handful of times. The V call is TRBV5-1, the J call TRBJ2-3; D possibly uses TRBD1 or TRBD2 (6 bases each). V lost 0 bases and J 2 bases, leaving 10 bases between the germline ends. The CDR3 runs 15 residues. Germline V gives CDR1 SGHRS, CDR2 YFSETQ. Here the CDR3 DNA reads TGCGCCAGCAGCTTGGGGGGGGCCGTCACAGATACGCAGTATTTT. Encoded protein: CASSLGGAVTDTQYF.

This clonotype has more than one count but fewer than ten. This chain uses TRBV5-1 with TRBJ2-6; no reliable D call. Germline CDR1 and CDR2: SGHRS and YFSETQ. V was cut by 0 bases and J by 2 bases, with 6 bases left in between. The CDR3 has 15 amino acids. CDR3 in DNA: TGCGCCAGCAGCTTGGACTCGACTGGGGCCAACGTCCTGACTTTC. Protein: CASSLDSTGANVLTF.

This clonotype was recorded a few times. The V and J genes are TRBV27 and TRBJ1-2, with 7 bases fitting TRBD1. Germline V gene data show CDR1 as MNHEY and CDR2 as SMNVEV (reference sequence). V gave up 8 bases and J gave up 5 bases; unmatched junction bases: 14. The CDR3 spans 15 residues. In DNA form, the CDR3 reads TGTGCCAGCGCTTTTTATCGAGACAGGGCGTATGGCTACACCTTC. Encoded protein: CASAFYRDRAYGYTF.

V and J are TRBV3-1 and TRBJ1-6; 10 nucleotides agree with TRBD1. Germline V gene sequence: CDR1 LGHDT, CDR2 YNNKEL (reference sequence). Trimming took 4 bases from V and 7 from J; bases not matched to a gene: 4. The CDR3 totals 15 residues. The CDR3 region is CASSLRQGANSPLHF. The CDR3 region has the DNA TGTGCCAGCAGCCTCCGACAGGGGGCAAATTCACCCCTCCACTTT.

The chain employs TRBV7-2 and TRBJ2-3; 13 nucleotides line up with TRBD2. The CDR3 has 17 amino acids. V was clipped by 5 bases and J by 11 bases; unmatched bases: 16. The germline CDR1 and CDR2 sequences are SGHTA and FQGNSA. As DNA, the CDR3 is TGTGCCAGCAGCACAGACGGAGCGACTAGCGGGGGGTTAGGGCAGTATTTT. This gives the protein CASSTDGATSGGLGQYF.

The chain has TRBV27 and TRBJ2-6; D gene ambiguous. The CDR3 is made up of 16 amino acids. Germline CDR1 MNHEY, CDR2 SMNVEV (reference sequence). The V and J ends lost 8 bases and 1 base respectively, with 15 bases between them. Written as DNA, the CDR3 is TGTGCCAGCGGAGAACCTGGGAAGTCTGGGGCCAACGTCCTGACTTTC. Protein product: CASGEPGKSGANVLTF.

This chain links TRBV3-1 with TRBJ2-1, with D unclear. V lost 3 bases and J 5 bases, leaving 8 bases between the germline ends. CDR1 is LGHDT and CDR2 is YNNKEL in the germline V gene (reference sequence). The CDR3 spans 13 residues. CDR3: CASSHRWDNEQFF. For the CDR3, the DNA is TGTGCCAGCAGCCACCGGTGGGACAATGAGCAGTTCTTC.

This chain links TRBV9 with TRBJ1-6; a weak D match, TRBD1 (5 bases). Germline V gene sequence: CDR1 SGDLS, CDR2 YYNGEE. Trimming took off 2 bases at V and 5 bases at J, with 8 bases between the two ends. The CDR3 sequence is 14 residues long. CDR3 in DNA: TGTGCCAGCAGCGTTGACAGAAATAATTCACCCCTCCACTTT. Protein product: CASSVDRNNSPLHF.

J is TRBJ1-1 and V is TRBV11-2, with D uncertain. The ends were cut back, 1 base at V and 4 bases at J, with 13 bases in the middle. From germline, CDR1 is SGHAT and CDR2 FQNNGV. The CDR3 is made up of 15 amino acids. The CDR3 region has the DNA TGTGCCAGCAGCTTAGGGAGGAGCCTGGGCACTGAAGCTTTCTTT. This codes for CASSLGRSLGTEAFF. Full variable domain (missing parts from reference TRBV11-2 and TRBJ1-1): EAGVAQSPRYKIIEKRQSVAFWCNPISGHATLYWYQQILGQGPKLLIQFQNNGVVDDSQLPKDRFSAERLKGVDSTLKIQPAKLEDSAVYLCASSLGRSLGTEAFFGQGTRLTVV.

This chain joins TRBV7-2 and TRBJ1-5; D possibly corresponds to TRBD1 (5 bases). The V end lost 0 bases, the J end lost 9 bases, and 15 bases lay between the germline ends. Germline assignment: CDR1 SGHTA and CDR2 FQGNSA. The CDR3 extends over 15 amino acids. The DNA for the CDR3 is TGTGCCAGCAGCTTAGCAGTCGGAGGGGCAGGGCCCCAGCATTTT. Translated: CASSLAVGGAGPQHF.

The chain carries TRBV18 and TRBJ1-2; D ambiguous. This CDR3 has 12 amino acids. V lost 5 bases and J 6 bases, leaving 10 bases between the germline ends. The germline V gene has CDR1 KGHSH and CDR2 LQKENI. The DNA of the CDR3 is TGTGCCAGCTCAAGCAGGCTAAATGGCTACACCTTC. Encoded protein: CASSSRLNGYTF.

The rearrangement joins TRBV6-5 to TRBJ1-2, with D unclear. CDR1 is MNHEY, CDR2 SVGAGI, per germline. There are 15 residues in the CDR3. V shed 6 bases and J shed 8 bases, with 22 bases lying between them. Written as DNA, the CDR3 is TGTGCCAGCAGCCAGACCTCCGACGGCCAAGTAGGCTACACCTTC. This translates into CASSQTSDGQVGYTF.